These T cell receptor beta chains were read from a single sample in a study of cytomegalovirus exposure and HLA in healthy donors. Measured with immunoSEQ multiplex PCR; TCRdb has only the in-frame clones, and not every one. Of about 200,000 clones in the sample, approximately 79% are singletons; the top ten hold about 1.8%. The specimen was PBMCs. These receptors all come from a man in his forties or fifties in good health and CMV-seronegative. Each CDR3 is given with its conserved first and last residue. A D gene is named only where the DNA matches it firmly. The listing skips clone size in some rows; elsewhere it reads once, few, many or a size class.

CDR3 length | J gene | V gene | clone size | D gene | CDR3 protein
16 | TRBJ2-1 | TRBV9 | . | . | CASSVREQFSYNEQFF
16 | TRBJ2-1 | TRBV11-2 | few | TRBD1 | CASSLRGDSSYNEQFF
13 | TRBJ2-3 | TRBV27 | . | . | CASSPRRLFTQYF
14 | TRBJ2-7 | TRBV6-1 | . | . | CASLPRDISYEQYF
16 | TRBJ2-1 | TRBV19 | . | TRBD1 | CASSTPGTGDYNEQFF
15 | TRBJ1-5 | TRBV4-2 | . | . | CASSPTDLGNQPQHF
14 | TRBJ2-7 | TRBV9 | . | TRBD2 | CASSAGLASYEQYF
13 | . | TRBV28 | . | . | CASSPTVIYEQYF
15 | TRBJ2-5 | TRBV7-3 | few | . | CASSSGRGQGETQYF
15 | TRBJ1-6 | TRBV2 | . | TRBD1 | CASSGQDRGGSPLHF
15 | TRBJ1-2 | TRBV7-9 | . | TRBD1 | CASSLSPRGHYGYTF